This T cell receptor beta chain was found in a study of shared clonotypes between healthy human individuals. Turning to the study itself: Each donor's CD4 naive and CD4 memory cells filled three plates apiece, CD8 naive two, and CD8 memory one.

Sequencing used immunoSEQ multiplex PCR; TCRdb keeps in-frame clones, though not all of them. In the table there are about 680,000 clones, less than 80% of which are singletons. Broader study findings: Non-shared clonotypes had lower generation probabilities than those shared by all four donors. Rarefaction analysis demonstrated incomplete sorted-subset sequencing notwithstanding large depth. Of the naive CD4 clonotypes, about 5% were shared across four donors.

Comments on this clone: The antigen remains undetermined.

The V and J ends lost 5 bases and 2 bases, in that order; junction bases with no gene match: 10. This CDR3 region has 16 residues. Per the germline V gene, CDR1 is SGHDT and CDR2 is YYEEEE. The chain has TRBV5-6 and TRBJ2-3; 8 bases are shared with TRBD2. The receptor's source is a woman in her twenties or thirties in good health. Sequenced: memory CD4+ T cells sorted from blood. Indicated subset: CD45RA-negative fraction. CDR3 loop: CASRRYQREFTDTQYF. In DNA form, the CDR3 reads TGTGCCAGCAGGAGATATCAGCGGGAGTTCACAGATACGCAGTATTTT.